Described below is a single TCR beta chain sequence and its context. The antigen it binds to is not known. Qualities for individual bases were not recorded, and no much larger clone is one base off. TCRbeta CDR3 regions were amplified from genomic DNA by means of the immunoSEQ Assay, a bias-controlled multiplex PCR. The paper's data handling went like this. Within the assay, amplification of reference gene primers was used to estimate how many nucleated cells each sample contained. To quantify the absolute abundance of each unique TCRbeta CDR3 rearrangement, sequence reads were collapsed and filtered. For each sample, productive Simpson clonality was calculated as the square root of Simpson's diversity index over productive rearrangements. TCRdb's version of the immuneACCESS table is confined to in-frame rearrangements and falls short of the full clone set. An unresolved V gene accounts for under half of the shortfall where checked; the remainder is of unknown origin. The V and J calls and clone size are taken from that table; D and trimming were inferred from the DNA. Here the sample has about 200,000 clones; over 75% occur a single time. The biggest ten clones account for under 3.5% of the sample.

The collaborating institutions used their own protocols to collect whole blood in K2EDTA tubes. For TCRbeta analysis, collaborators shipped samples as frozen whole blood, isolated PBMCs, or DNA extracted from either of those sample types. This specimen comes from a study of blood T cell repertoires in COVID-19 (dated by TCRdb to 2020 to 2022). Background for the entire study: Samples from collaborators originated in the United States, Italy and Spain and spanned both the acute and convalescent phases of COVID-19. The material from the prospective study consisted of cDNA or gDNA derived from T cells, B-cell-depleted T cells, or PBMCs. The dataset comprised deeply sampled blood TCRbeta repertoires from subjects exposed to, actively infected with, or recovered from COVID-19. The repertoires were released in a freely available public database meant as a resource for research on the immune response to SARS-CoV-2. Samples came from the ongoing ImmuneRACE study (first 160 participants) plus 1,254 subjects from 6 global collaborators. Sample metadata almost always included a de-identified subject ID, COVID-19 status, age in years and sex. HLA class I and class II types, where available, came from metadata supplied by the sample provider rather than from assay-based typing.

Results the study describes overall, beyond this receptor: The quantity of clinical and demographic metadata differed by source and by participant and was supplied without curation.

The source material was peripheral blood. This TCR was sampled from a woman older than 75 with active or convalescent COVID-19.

CDR3 loop: CASSPGQGALANYGYTF. The DNA reads TGTGCCAGCAGCCCGGGACAGGGGGCTCTCGCTAACTATGGCTACACCTTC. Recombination linked TRBV11-2 to TRBJ1-2, and TRBD1 aligns with 12 junction nucleotides. V lost 5 bases and J lost 0 bases, and the count of bases not matched to a germline gene is 7. Per the germline V gene, SGHAT is the CDR1 and FQNNGV is the CDR2. From its cysteine to its phenylalanine, the CDR3 spans 17 amino acids. Just CDR3 DNA is preserved here, 51 bases in frame from base 1.